This TCR beta chain was observed in a study of identical twins. Broader study findings: Insertions were reduced in abundant cord blood beta clonotypes but not in memory repertoires. Without tracking the same donors, conclusions rested on cross-sectional statistical analysis.

With template switching, a universal primer site was added, and the cDNA carried unique molecular identifiers. TCRdb processed the 5' RACE reads anew with MiXCR; each CDR3 protein has one entry. The sample includes about 450,000 distinct CDR3 sequences, approximately 17% seen only once; the top ten take around 12%. Germline CDR1 reads ENHRY; CDR2 reads SYGVKD. The germline V and J ends were trimmed by 11 bases and 5 bases, with 19 bases remaining between them. The CDR3 covers 14 residues. About this clonotype: No antigen is known for it.

The chain is built from TRBV10-3 and TRBJ2-1; D is possibly TRBD1 (8 bases). This clonotype originated in a man between 50 and 59 years old in good health. Material for sequencing was naive T cells sorted from blood. CDR3 DNA sequence: TGTGCCGGGAGAACAGGGGGGGGGGACAATGAGCAGTTCTTC. Encoded protein: CAGRTGGGDNEQFF.